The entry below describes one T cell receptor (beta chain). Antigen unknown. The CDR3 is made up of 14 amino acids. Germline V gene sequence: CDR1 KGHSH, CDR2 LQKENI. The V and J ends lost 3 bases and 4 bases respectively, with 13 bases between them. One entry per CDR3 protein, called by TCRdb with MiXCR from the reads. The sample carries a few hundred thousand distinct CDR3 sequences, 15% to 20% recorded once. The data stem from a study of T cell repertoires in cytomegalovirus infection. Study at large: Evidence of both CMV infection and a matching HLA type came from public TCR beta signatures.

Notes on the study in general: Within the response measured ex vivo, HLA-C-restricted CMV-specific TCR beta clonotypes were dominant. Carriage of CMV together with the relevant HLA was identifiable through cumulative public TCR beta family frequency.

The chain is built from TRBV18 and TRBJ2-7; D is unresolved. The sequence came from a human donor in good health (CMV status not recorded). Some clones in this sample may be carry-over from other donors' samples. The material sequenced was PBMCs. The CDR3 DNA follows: TGTGCCAGCTCACCTACGGGTACCAGATACGAGCAGTACTTC. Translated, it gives CASSPTGTRYEQYF.